This T cell receptor beta chain was identified in a study of blood T cell repertoires in COVID-19. Study summary: PBMCs, B-cell-depleted T cells, or T cells provided the cDNA or gDNA that made up the material.

This clone came up once. CDR1 and CDR2 from the germline V gene are LGHNA and YNFKEQ. This CDR3 comprises 17 residues. Unmatched junction bases numbered 12, after V lost 0 bases and J lost 4 bases. Original analysis: For nucleated cells, counts were estimated from reference gene primer amplification. Libraries were prepared by immunoSEQ multiplex PCR; TCRdb keeps only in-frame clonotypes and omits some of them. V and J calls and clone size come straight from that table; D and trimming were deduced from the DNA. The sample records some 80,000 clones, more than 70% being singletons. Sequencing input: peripheral blood. The sequence was collected from a human donor in a cohort sampled during active COVID-19. The chain is built from TRBV4-2 and TRBJ2-7; 7 bases align to TRBD2. The CDR3 loop reads CASSQDRALAAPYEQYF. In DNA form, the CDR3 reads TGTGCCAGCAGCCAAGATCGGGCCCTAGCGGCCCCTTACGAGCAGTACTTC.